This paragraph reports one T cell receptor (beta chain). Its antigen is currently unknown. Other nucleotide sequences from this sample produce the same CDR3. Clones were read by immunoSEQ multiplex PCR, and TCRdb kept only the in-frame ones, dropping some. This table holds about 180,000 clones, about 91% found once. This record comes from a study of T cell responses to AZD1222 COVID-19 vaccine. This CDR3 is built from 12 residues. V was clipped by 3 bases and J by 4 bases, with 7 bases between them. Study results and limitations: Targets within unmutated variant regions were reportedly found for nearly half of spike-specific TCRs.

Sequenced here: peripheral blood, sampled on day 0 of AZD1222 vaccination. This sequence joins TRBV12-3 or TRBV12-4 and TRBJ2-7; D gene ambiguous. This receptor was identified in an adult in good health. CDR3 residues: CASSFPRYEQYF. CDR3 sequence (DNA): TGTGCCAGCAGTTTTCCTCGTTACGAGCAGTACTTC.